Following are 29 T cell receptor beta chains from one sample sequenced in a study of shared clonotypes between healthy human individuals. Sequenced by immunoSEQ multiplex PCR; TCRdb stores in-frame clones only, minus some. The repertoire holds roughly 850,000 clones, with approximately 97% as singletons. CD8 cells regarded as naive lacked CD45RO, were positively chosen for CCR7, and omitted terminally differentiated effector memory CD45RA+ cells. Sequences were obtained from naive CD8+ T cells sorted from blood. The receptor source for this set is a man aged 25 to 40 in good health.

The V call is TRBV7-6, the J call TRBJ1-4; 9 positions agree with TRBD1. J was trimmed by 5 bases and V by 5 bases; bases with no gene match: 6. Looked up from germline, CDR1 is SGHVS and CDR2 is FNYEAQ. CDR3 length: 15 amino acids. CDR3 loop: CASSLTGTGNEKLFF. In DNA, the CDR3 is TGTGCCAGCAGCCTGACCGGGACAGGGAATGAAAAACTGTTTTTT.

The chain has TRBV5-8 and TRBJ2-5, with D hard to call. The CDR3 has 14 amino acids. V was pared by 1 base and J by 2 bases, with 9 bases between. Germline values: CDR1 SGHTS, CDR2 YDEGEE. CDR3 sequence reads: CASSLQDQQETQYF. The CDR3 DNA sequence: TGTGCCAGCAGCTTGCAGGACCAACAAGAGACCCAGTACTTC.

The J gene is TRBJ2-3, the V gene TRBV27; 11 bases are shared with TRBD1. The CDR3 runs 15 residues. The V segment lost 5 bases and the J segment 3 bases; nucleotides outside the gene matches: 4. Looked up from germline, CDR1 is MNHEY and CDR2 is SMNVEV (reference sequence). CDR3 sequence (DNA): TGTGCCAGCAGTCAGGACAGGGGGCTTACAGATACGCAGTATTTT. Its protein product is CASSQDRGLTDTQYF.

CDR3 sequence reads: CASTHSAGGLPYEQYF. CDR3 nucleotides: TGTGCCAGCACCCACAGTGCGGGAGGCCTGCCCTACGAGCAGTACTTC. V gene TRBV27 combines with J gene TRBJ2-7; 8 bases align to TRBD2. Germline V gene sequence: CDR1 MNHEY, CDR2 SMNVEV (reference sequence). There are 16 residues in the CDR3. J was trimmed by 2 bases and V by 7 bases; bases with no gene match: 13.

In nucleotides, the CDR3 is TGCGCCAGCAGCCTAGATCAGGGTTGGGAGACCCAGTACTTC. Its translation is CASSLDQGWETQYF. V and J are TRBV5-1 and TRBJ2-5, with a possible D match to TRBD1 (5 bases). The germline V and J ends were trimmed by 4 bases and 5 bases, with 15 bases remaining between them. Germline values: CDR1 SGHRS, CDR2 YFSETQ. The CDR3 extends over 14 amino acids.

The chain recombines TRBV28 with TRBJ2-7; D is uncertain. This CDR3 spans 13 amino acids. Trimming cost V 2 bases and J 4 bases, with 9 bases left between them. Germline V CDR1 and CDR2: MDHEN, SYDVKM. Written as DNA, the CDR3 is TGTGCCAGCAGTTTAGGTCACCAATACGAGCAGTACTTC. This codes for CASSLGHQYEQYF.

This chain connects TRBV4-3 to TRBJ1-5, with unresolved D. V lost 0 bases to trimming and J lost 1 base, with 7 bases between them. Germline V lookup: CDR1 LGHNA, CDR2 YSLEER. This CDR3 spans 15 amino acids. The CDR3 DNA sequence: TGCGCCAGCAGCCAAGATCGGCGGAGCAATCAGCCCCAGCATTTT. It translates to CASSQDRRSNQPQHF.

V gene TRBV28 combines with J gene TRBJ2-1; TRBD2 matches at 7 bases. Germline V gives CDR1 MDHEN, CDR2 SYDVKM. Trimming at V came to 6 bases and at J to 9 bases, leaving 14 bases not matched to a gene. This CDR3 is 15 amino acids long. Here the CDR3 reads CASSPGLDTRGEQFF. For the CDR3, the DNA is TGTGCCAGCAGCCCCGGACTAGACACCCGCGGTGAGCAGTTCTTC.

This clone was seen just once. The chain uses TRBV7-9 and TRBJ2-7, with D perhaps TRBD1 or TRBD2 (6 bases each). CDR3 length equals 17 residues. CDR1 and CDR2 from the germline V gene are SEHNR and FQNEAQ (reference sequence). V lost 0 bases and J 0 bases, leaving 15 bases between the germline ends. In DNA form, the CDR3 reads TGTGCCAGCAGCTTAGCGGAGGGGGAACCATCCTCCTACGAGCAGTACTTC. Its translation is CASSLAEGEPSSYEQYF.

The genes are TRBV5-4 and TRBJ1-2; D perhaps matches TRBD1 (6 bases). Germline CDR1 and CDR2: SGHNT and YYREEE (reference sequence). V lost 1 base, J lost 3 bases, and 13 bases lay in between. This CDR3 region has 15 residues. This CDR3 is CASSLRGQLYYGYTF. The CDR3 DNA reads as TGTGCCAGCAGCTTGAGGGGACAACTTTACTATGGCTACACCTTC. The full variable domain, completed using reference TRBV5-4 and TRBJ1-2, is ETGVTQSPTHLIKTRGQQVTLRCSSQSGHNTVSWYQQALGQGPQFIFQYYREEENGRGNFPPRFSGLQFPNYSSELNVNALELDDSALYLCASSLRGQLYYGYTFGSGTRLTVV.

About this clone itself: Because the CDR3 is missing its conserved closing phenylalanine or tryptophan, this is likely a read error. It is unclear where the CDR3 begins or ends on the DNA, so no DNA is shown, and the CDR3 is as TCRdb lists it. This CDR3 reads CASSKVALPR. This sequence joins TRBV21-1 and TRBJ1-1. TRBV21-1 represents a pseudogene. The CDR3 is 10 amino acids long, termini counted.

The chain links TRBV9 to TRBJ2-7, with a weak D call TRBD1 (5 bases). The CDR3 has 14 amino acids. The germline gives CDR1 SGDLS, CDR2 YYNGEE. V gave up 3 bases and J gave up 2 bases, with 12 bases separating them. For the CDR3, the DNA is TGTGCCAGCAGCGCAGACAGTAAGACCTACGAGCAGTACTTC. The encoded protein is CASSADSKTYEQYF.

This sequence joins TRBV29-1 and TRBJ2-7, with D perhaps TRBD1 or TRBD2 (6 bases each). This CDR3 contains 14 residues. Germline V lookup: CDR1 SQVTM, CDR2 ANQGSEA. The V end lost 2 bases, the J end lost 3 bases, and 14 bases lay between the germline ends. The CDR3 is CSVEPGRGGYEQYF. The CDR3, as DNA: TGCAGCGTTGAACCCGGCAGGGGAGGCTACGAGCAGTACTTC.

In this sample, this clone turned up once. The rearrangement uses TRBV27 and TRBJ2-7; D is perhaps TRBD1 (5 bases). This CDR3 has 13 residues. The V end was cut by 3 bases, the J end by 3 bases, with 9 bases between. Germline assignment: CDR1 MNHEY and CDR2 SMNVEV (reference sequence). The CDR3 DNA reads TGTGCCAGCAGTTTTGGGGCAAACTACGAGCAGTACTTC. Translation: CASSFGANYEQYF.

The J gene is TRBJ2-2, the V gene TRBV5-4; 8 bases match TRBD1. Looked up from germline, CDR1 is SGHNT and CDR2 is YYREEE (reference sequence). The V segment lost 7 bases and the J segment 2 bases; nucleotides outside the gene matches: 1. The length of the CDR3 is 13 residues. CDR3 loop: CASGTGNTGELFF. CDR3 DNA sequence: TGTGCCAGCGGGACAGGTAACACCGGGGAGCTGTTTTTT.

The chain carries TRBV19 and TRBJ1-5, with no clear D. Germline V gene sequence: CDR1 LNHDA, CDR2 SQIVND (reference sequence). Trimming removed 5 bases at V and 6 bases at J, with 11 bases between. This CDR3 contains 13 residues. This CDR3 is CASSWGVGQPQHF. In DNA, the CDR3 is TGTGCCAGTAGTTGGGGTGTGGGTCAGCCCCAGCATTTT.

The genes are TRBV13 and TRBJ2-1, with D unclear. The V end lost 2 bases, the J end lost 8 bases, and 10 bases lay between the germline ends. This CDR3 contains 13 residues. Germline V gene data show CDR1 as PRHDT and CDR2 as FYEKMQ (reference sequence). The CDR3 is CASSLSNPDEQFF. The DNA for the CDR3 is TGTGCCAGCAGCTTAAGTAATCCGGATGAGCAGTTCTTC.

This clone was picked up one time. Other DNA sequences of this sample code for an identical CDR3. The chain joins TRBV29-1 to TRBJ2-7; TRBD2 is a possible D gene (5 bases). Germline CDR1 and CDR2: SQVTM and ANQGSEA. The CDR3 is 12 residues long. Deletions cut 6 bases from V and 3 bases from J, with 12 bases between. DNA of the CDR3: TGCAGCGTCGGCGGGTCAGGCTACGAGCAGTACTTC. Its protein is CSVGGSGYEQYF.

The V call is TRBV29-1, the J call TRBJ2-2; 10 bases match TRBD1. From germline, CDR1 is SQVTM and CDR2 ANQGSEA. CDR3 size: 17 residues. V lost 0 bases and J lost 1; bases outside the gene matches: 5. CDR3 in DNA: TGCAGCGTTGAAGATCTAGGGACAGGGGTGAACACCGGGGAGCTGTTTTTT. It yields the protein CSVEDLGTGVNTGELFF.

V is TRBV7-9 and J is TRBJ1-3; D possibly corresponds to TRBD1 (6 bases). The CDR3 contains 12 residues. Germline V CDR1 and CDR2: SEHNR, FQNEAQ (reference sequence). The CDR3 nucleotides are TGTGTATCGCAGGGGTCTGGAAACACCATATATTTT. It translates to CVSQGSGNTIYF.

In the case of this clone: The same CDR3 also results from other DNA sequences found in this sample. V gene TRBV27 combines with J gene TRBJ2-3; TRBD2 matches at 7 bases. V shed 2 bases, J shed 2 bases, and the junction held 1 base outside the gene matches. The CDR3 sequence is 14 residues long. The germline V gene has CDR1 MNHEY and CDR2 SMNVEV (reference sequence). CDR3 DNA: TGTGCCAGCAGTTTACTAGCGGCCACAGATACGCAGTATTTT. Its translation is CASSLLAATDTQYF.

This chain links TRBV4-3 with TRBJ2-6; D unclear. Trimming took 0 bases from V and 4 from J, leaving 4 bases between them. This CDR3 spans 14 amino acids. The germline V gene encodes CDR1 LGHNA and CDR2 YSLEER. Written as DNA, the CDR3 is TGCGCCAGCAGCCAAGATCCGGGGGCCAACGTCCTGACTTTC. As protein: CASSQDPGANVLTF.

This chain connects TRBV29-1 to TRBJ2-3; a weak D match, TRBD1 (6 bases). Germline CDR1 reads SQVTM; CDR2 reads ANQGSEA. The CDR3 covers 15 residues. Trimming removed 4 bases at V and 8 bases at J, with 22 bases between. CDR3 coding DNA: TGCAGCGTTGTATCGGTCAACAGGGCTTCTGGTACGCAGTATTTT. It encodes CSVVSVNRASGTQYF.

This chain joins TRBV10-3 and TRBJ2-7; D perhaps matches TRBD2 (6 bases). Germline CDR1 and CDR2: ENHRY and SYGVKD. V shed 2 bases and J shed 4 bases, with 18 bases lying between them. The CDR3 has 16 amino acids. This chain's CDR3 is CAISEENGLPNYEQYF. The CDR3 nucleotides are TGTGCCATCAGTGAGGAGAATGGACTACCAAATTACGAGCAGTACTTC.

V is TRBV28 and J is TRBJ2-7; a weak D match, TRBD2 (6 bases). Germline V CDR1 and CDR2: MDHEN, SYDVKM. This CDR3 is built from 12 residues. The V end lost 10 bases, the J end lost 5 bases, and 15 bases lay between the germline ends. The CDR3: CATGGLLNEQYF. CDR3 DNA sequence: TGTGCCACTGGAGGGCTGCTCAACGAGCAGTACTTC.

The chain links TRBV27 to TRBJ2-7; 7 nucleotides match TRBD2. The CDR3 is 14 amino acids. V was clipped by 7 bases and J by 7 bases; unmatched bases: 13. Germline values: CDR1 MNHEY, CDR2 SMNVEV (reference sequence). DNA of the CDR3: TGTGCCAGCAAAGTTAGGCGGGAGAGAATGGAGCAGTACTTC. Amino acids: CASKVRRERMEQYF.

The rearrangement links TRBV27 to TRBJ1-1; D uncertain. V lost 3 bases, J lost 3 bases, and 8 bases lay in between. This CDR3 spans 13 amino acids. The V gene's germline CDR1 is MNHEY and CDR2 SMNVEV (reference sequence). The CDR3 protein is CASSFLGHTEAFF. The CDR3 DNA is TGTGCCAGCAGTTTCCTAGGGCACACTGAAGCTTTCTTT.

On this clone itself: The sample has other DNA sequences that encode this CDR3 too. The chain joins TRBV7-2 to TRBJ2-2; D may be TRBD1 (6 bases). Trimming left V 5 bases short and J 5 bases short, with 9 bases between. The germline V gene encodes CDR1 SGHTA and CDR2 FQGNSA. The CDR3 is made up of 13 amino acids. The chain's CDR3 is CASSPQGTGELFF. CDR3 bases: TGTGCCAGCAGCCCTCAGGGGACCGGGGAGCTGTTTTTT.

Notes on this clone: The same CDR3 can be traced to other DNA sequences in this sample. The V and J genes are TRBV7-9 and TRBJ2-2; 9 bases are shared with TRBD1. Germline-derived CDR1 and CDR2 are SEHNR and FQNEAQ (reference sequence). Trimming removed 4 bases from V and 1 base from J; junction bases left unmatched: 1. This CDR3 comprises 15 residues. This CDR3 is CASSSGQGNTGELFF. CDR3 coding DNA: TGTGCCAGCAGCTCGGGACAGGGGAACACCGGGGAGCTGTTTTTT.